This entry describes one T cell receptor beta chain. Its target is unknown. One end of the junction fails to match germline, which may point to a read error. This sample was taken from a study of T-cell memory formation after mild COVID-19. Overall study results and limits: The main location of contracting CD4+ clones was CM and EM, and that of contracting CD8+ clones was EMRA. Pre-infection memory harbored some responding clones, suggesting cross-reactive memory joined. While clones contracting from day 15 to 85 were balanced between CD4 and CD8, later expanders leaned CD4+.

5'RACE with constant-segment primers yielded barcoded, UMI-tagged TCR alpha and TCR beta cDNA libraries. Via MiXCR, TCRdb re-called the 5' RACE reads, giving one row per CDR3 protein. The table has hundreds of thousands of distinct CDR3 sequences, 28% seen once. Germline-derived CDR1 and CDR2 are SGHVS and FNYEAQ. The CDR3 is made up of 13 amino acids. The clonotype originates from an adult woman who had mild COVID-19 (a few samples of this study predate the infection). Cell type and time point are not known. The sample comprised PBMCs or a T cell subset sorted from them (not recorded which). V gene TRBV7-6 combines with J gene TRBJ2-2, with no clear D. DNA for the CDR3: TGTGCCAGCAGCTTAGGGAACGCCGGGGAGCTGTTTTTT. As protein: CASSLGNAGELFF. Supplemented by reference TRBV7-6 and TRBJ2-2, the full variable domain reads GAGVSQSPRYKVTKRGQDVALRCDPISGHVSLYWYRQALGQGPEFLTYFNYEAQQDKSGLPNDRFSAERPEGSISTLTIQRTEQRDSAMYRCASSLGNAGELFFGEGSRLTVL.